This T cell receptor beta chain comes out of a study of blood T cell repertoires in COVID-19. Whole-study context: Acute and convalescent COVID-19 specimens originated in the United States, Italy and Spain. In each case, the material was cDNA or gDNA derived from T cells, B-cell-depleted T cells, or PBMCs.

V gave up 4 bases and J gave up 0 bases, with 14 bases separating them. Per germline, CDR1 MDHEN and CDR2 SYDVKM. This CDR3 has 16 residues. Some clones are missing from TCRdb's copy, which holds only in-frame ones; the method was immunoSEQ multiplex PCR. Here the sample spans around 350,000 clones, more than 75% being singletons. The sequence came from a human donor in a cohort sampled during active COVID-19. The specimen sequenced was peripheral blood. This sequence joins TRBV28 and TRBJ2-3, with unresolved D. CDR3 nucleotides: TGTGCCAGCAGTTCCTTCAGAGGTTCTAGCACAGATACGCAGTATTTT. Translated: CASSSFRGSSTDTQYF.